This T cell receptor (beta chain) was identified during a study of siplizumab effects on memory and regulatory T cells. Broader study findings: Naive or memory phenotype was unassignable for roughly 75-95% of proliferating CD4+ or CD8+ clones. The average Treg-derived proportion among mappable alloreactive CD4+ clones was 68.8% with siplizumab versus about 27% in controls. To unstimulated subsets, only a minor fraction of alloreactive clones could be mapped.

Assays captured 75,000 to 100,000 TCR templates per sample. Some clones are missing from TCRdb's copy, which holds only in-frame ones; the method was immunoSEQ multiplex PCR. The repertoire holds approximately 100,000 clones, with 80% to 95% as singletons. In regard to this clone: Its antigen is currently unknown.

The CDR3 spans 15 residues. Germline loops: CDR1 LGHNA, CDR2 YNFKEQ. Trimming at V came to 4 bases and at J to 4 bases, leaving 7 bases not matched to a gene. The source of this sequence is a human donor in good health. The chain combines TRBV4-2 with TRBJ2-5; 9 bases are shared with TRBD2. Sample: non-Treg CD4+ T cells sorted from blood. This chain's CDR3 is CASSPLAGPRETQYF. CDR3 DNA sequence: TGTGCCAGCAGCCCTCTAGCGGGGCCAAGAGAGACCCAGTACTTC.